A single T cell receptor (beta chain) is shown here with its context. The antigen is not known. The CDR3 extends over 16 amino acids. The entry originates in a study of radiation and T cells in renal cell carcinoma. Clones were read by immunoSEQ multiplex PCR, and TCRdb kept only the in-frame ones, dropping some. The data contain roughly 45,000 clones, roughly 80% of them seen just once; the ten biggest clones take up less than 35%. Time point meaning: blood 4 weeks post-SBRT, at nephrectomy. Treatment of the sample: 15 Gy SBRT to primary tumor, nephrectomy 4 weeks later. Nephrectomy followed 15 Gy stereotactic body radiation by 4 weeks. Radiation-treated patients gave blood at baseline, week 2 and week 4. Study-level points and caveats: From baseline, blood top tumor clonotypes peaked at 2 weeks post-radiation.

Material: blood, obtained from a patient whose treatment included radiotherapy and nephrectomy. The TCR originated in a woman aged 70 to 79 with renal cell carcinoma. The chain has TRBV21-1 and TRBJ1-2; the table's D call TRBD1 went unverified against the DNA. TRBV21-1 is flagged as a pseudogene. The CDR3 region is CASSGPGRTVGYGYTF. The CDR3 nucleotides read TGTGCCAGCAGCGGCCCGGGTAGGACAGTCGGCTATGGCTACACCTTC.